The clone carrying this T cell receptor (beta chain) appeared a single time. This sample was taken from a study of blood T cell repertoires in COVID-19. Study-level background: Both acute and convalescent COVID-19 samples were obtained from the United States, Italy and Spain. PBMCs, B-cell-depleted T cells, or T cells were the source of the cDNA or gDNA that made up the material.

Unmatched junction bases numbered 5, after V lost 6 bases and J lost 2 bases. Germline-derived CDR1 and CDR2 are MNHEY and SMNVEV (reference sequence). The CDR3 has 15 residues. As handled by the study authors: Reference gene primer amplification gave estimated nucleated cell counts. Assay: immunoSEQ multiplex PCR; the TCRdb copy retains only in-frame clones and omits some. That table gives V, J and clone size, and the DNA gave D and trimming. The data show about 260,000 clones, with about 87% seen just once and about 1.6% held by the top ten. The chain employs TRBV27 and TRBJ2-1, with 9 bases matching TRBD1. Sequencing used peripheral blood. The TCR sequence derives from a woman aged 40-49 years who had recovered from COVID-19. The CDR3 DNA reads TGTGCCAGCAGCCGAGGGGACAGGGCCTACAATGAGCAGTTCTTC. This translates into CASSRGDRAYNEQFF.